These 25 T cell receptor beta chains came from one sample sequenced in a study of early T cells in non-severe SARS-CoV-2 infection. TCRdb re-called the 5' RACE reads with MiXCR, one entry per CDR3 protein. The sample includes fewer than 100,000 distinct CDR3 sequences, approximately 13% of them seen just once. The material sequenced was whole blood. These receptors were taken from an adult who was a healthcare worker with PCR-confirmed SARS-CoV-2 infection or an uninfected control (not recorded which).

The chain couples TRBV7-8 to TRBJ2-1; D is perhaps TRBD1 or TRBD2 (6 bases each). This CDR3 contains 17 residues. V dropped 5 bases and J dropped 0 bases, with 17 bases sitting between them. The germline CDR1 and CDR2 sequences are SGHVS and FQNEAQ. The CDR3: CASSPRGQGSSYNEQFF. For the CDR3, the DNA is TGTGCCAGCAGCCCCCGGGGGCAGGGAAGCTCCTACAATGAGCAGTTCTTC.

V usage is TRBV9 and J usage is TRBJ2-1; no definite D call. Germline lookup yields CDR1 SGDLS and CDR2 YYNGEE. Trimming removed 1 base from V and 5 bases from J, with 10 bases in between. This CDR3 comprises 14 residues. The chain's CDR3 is CASSVYSRNNEQFF. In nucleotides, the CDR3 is TGTGCCAGCAGCGTATACAGCAGGAACAATGAGCAGTTCTTC.

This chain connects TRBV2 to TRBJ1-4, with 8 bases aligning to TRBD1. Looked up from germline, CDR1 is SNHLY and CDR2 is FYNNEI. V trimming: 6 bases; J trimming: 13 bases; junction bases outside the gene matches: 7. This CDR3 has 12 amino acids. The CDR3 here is CASSRDRSGLFF. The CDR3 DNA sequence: TGTGCCAGCAGCCGGGACAGGAGTGGACTGTTTTTT. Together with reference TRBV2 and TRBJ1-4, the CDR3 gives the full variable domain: EPEVTQTPSHQVTQMGQEVILRCVPISNHLYFYWYRQILGQKVEFLVSFYNNEISEKSEIFDDQFSVERPDGSNFTLKIRSTKLEDSAMYFCASSRDRSGLFFGSGTQLSVL.

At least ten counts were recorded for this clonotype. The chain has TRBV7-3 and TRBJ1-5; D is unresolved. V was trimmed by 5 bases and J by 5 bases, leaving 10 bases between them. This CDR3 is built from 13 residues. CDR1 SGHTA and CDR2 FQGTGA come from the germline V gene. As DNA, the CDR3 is TGTGCCAGCAGCCGAACACCCGATCAGCCCCAGCATTTT. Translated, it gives CASSRTPDQPQHF.

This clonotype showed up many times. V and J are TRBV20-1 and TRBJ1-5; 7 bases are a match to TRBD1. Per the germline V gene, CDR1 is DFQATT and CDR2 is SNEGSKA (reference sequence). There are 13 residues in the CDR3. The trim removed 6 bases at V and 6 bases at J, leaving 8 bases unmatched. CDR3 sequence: CSAGGQSGQPQHF. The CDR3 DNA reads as TGCAGTGCCGGGGGACAGTCGGGTCAGCCCCAGCATTTT.

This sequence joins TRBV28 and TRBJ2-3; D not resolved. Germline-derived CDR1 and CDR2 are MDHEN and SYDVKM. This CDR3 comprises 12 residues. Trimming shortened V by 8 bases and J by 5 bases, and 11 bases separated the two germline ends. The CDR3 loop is CASVGLGDTQYF. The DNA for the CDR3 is TGTGCCAGCGTTGGATTAGGAGATACGCAGTATTTT.

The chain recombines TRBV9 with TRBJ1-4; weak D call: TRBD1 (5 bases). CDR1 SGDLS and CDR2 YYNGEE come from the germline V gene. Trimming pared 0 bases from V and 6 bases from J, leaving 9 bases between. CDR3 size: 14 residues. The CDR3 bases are TGTGCCAGCAGCGTAGGAAGGGGAGATGAAAAACTGTTTTTT. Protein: CASSVGRGDEKLFF. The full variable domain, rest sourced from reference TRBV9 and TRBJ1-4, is DSGVTQTPKHLITATGQRVTLRCSPRSGDLSVYWYQQSLDQGLQFLIQYYNGEERAKGNILERFSAQQFPDLHSELNLSSLELGDSALYFCASSVGRGDEKLFFGSGTQLSVL.

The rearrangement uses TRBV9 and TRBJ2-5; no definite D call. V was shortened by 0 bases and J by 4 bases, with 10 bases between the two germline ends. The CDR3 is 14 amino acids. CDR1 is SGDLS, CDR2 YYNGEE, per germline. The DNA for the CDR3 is TGTGCCAGCAGCGTAGCTAGGCTAGGAGAGACCCAGTACTTC. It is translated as CASSVARLGETQYF. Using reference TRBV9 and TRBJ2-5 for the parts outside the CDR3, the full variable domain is DSGVTQTPKHLITATGQRVTLRCSPRSGDLSVYWYQQSLDQGLQFLIQYYNGEERAKGNILERFSAQQFPDLHSELNLSSLELGDSALYFCASSVARLGETQYFGPGTRLLVL.

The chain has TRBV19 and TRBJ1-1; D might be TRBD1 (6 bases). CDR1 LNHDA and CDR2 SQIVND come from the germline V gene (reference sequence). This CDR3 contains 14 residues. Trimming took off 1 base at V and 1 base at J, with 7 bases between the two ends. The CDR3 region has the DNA TGTGCCAGTAGTATAGGGACAGCGAACACTGAAGCTTTCTTT. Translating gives CASSIGTANTEAFF.

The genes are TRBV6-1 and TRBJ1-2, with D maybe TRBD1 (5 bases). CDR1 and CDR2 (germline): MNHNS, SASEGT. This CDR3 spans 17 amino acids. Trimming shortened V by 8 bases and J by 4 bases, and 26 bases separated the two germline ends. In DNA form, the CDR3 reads TGTGCCAGCCATACGCGGGAGGGGAGCAACGTTTTCTATGGCTACACCTTC. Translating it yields CASHTREGSNVFYGYTF.

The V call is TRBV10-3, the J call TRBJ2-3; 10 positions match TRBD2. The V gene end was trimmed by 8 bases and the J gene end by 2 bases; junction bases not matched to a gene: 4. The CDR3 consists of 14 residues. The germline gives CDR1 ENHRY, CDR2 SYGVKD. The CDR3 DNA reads TGTGCCATCGGGCTAGCGGGGGCCACAGATACGCAGTATTTT. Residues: CAIGLAGATDTQYF.

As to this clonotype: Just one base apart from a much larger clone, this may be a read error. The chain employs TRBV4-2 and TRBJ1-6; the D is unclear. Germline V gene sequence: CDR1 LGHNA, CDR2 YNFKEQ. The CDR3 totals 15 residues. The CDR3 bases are TGTGCCGGCAGCCAAGATCACGGCCTGCCTATACCCCTCCACTTT. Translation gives CAGSQDHGLPIPLHF.

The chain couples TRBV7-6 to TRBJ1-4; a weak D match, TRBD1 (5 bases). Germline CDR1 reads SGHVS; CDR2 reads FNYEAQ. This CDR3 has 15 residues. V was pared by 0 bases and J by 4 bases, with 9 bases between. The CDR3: CASSLAGGGNEKLFF. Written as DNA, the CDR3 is TGTGCCAGCAGCTTAGCCGGCGGGGGTAATGAAAAACTGTTTTTT.

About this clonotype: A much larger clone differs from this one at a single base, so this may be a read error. The CDR3 loop is CSALRQGPGISHLHF. The DNA for the CDR3 is TGCAGTGCTTTACGACAGGGCCCGGGTATTTCACACCTCCACTTT. The chain combines TRBV20-1 with TRBJ1-6; 7 bases are a match to TRBD1. The CDR3 length is 15 residues. Germline loops: CDR1 DFQATT, CDR2 SNEGSKA (reference sequence).

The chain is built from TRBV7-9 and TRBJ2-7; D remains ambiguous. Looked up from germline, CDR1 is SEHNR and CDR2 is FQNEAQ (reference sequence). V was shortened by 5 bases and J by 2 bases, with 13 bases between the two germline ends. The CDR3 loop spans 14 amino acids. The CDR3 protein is CASSPGFSTYEQYF. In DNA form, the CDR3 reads TGTGCCAGCAGCCCCGGGTTCTCAACCTACGAGCAGTACTTC.

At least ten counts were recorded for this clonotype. CDR3 sequence: CSVVGGGPLFGETQYF. In DNA form, the CDR3 reads TGCAGCGTTGTTGGGGGGGGGCCGCTATTTGGTGAGACCCAGTACTTC. The chain has TRBV29-1 and TRBJ2-5; a weak D match, TRBD2 (7 bases). The germline V and J ends were trimmed by 4 bases and 5 bases, with 23 bases remaining between them. The CDR3 length is 16 residues. Germline CDR1 reads SQVTM; CDR2 reads ANQGSEA. Supplemented by reference TRBV29-1 and TRBJ2-5, the full variable domain reads SAVISQKPSRDICQRGTSLTIQCQVDSQVTMMFWYRQQPGQSLTLIATANQGSEATYESGFVIDKFPISRPNLTFSTLTVSNMSPEDSSIYLCSVVGGGPLFGETQYFGPGTRLLVL.

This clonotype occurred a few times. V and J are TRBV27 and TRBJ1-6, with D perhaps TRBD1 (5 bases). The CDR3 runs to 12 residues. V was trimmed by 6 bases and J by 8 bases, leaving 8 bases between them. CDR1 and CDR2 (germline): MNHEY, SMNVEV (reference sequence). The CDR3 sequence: CASRTGDSPLHF. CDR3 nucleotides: TGTGCCAGCAGGACGGGGGATTCACCCCTCCACTTT.

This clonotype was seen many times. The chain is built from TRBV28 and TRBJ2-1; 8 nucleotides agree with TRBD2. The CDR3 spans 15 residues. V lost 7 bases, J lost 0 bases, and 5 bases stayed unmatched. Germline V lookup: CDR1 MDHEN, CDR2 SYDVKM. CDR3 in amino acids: CASIRGGFSYNEQFF. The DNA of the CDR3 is TGTGCCAGCATCCGGGGGGGTTTCTCCTACAATGAGCAGTTCTTC.

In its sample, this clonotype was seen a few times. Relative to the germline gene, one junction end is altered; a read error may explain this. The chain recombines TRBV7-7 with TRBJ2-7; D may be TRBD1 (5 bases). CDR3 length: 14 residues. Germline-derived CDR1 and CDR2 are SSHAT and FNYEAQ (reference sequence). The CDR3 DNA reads TGTGCTAGCAGCTTACAGGCAGGGTCCTACGAGCAGTACTTC. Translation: CASSLQAGSYEQYF.

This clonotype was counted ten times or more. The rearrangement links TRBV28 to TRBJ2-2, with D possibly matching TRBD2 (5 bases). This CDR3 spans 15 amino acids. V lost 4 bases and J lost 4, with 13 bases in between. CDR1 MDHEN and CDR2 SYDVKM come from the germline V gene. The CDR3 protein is CASSSGERTTGELFF. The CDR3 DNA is TGTGCCAGCAGTTCCGGGGAGCGGACCACCGGGGAGCTGTTTTTT.

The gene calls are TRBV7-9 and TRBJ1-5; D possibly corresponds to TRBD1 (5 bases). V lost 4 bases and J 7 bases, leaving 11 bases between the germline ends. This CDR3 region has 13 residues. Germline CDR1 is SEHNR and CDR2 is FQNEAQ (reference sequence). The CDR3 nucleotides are TGTGCCAGCAGCTCCGGGGCGGGACAGCCCCAGCATTTT. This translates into CASSSGAGQPQHF.

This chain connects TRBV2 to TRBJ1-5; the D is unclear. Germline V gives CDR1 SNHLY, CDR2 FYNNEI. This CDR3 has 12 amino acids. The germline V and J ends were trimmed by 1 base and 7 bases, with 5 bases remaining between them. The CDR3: CASSEDGQPQHF. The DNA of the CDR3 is TGTGCCAGCAGTGAAGATGGGCAGCCCCAGCATTTT.

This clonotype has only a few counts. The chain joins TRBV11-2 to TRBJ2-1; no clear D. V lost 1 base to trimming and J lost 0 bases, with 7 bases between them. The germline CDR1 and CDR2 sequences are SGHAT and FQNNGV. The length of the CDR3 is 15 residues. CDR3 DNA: TGTGCCAGCAGCTTAGCGGCGAGCTCCTACAATGAGCAGTTCTTC. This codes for CASSLAASSYNEQFF.

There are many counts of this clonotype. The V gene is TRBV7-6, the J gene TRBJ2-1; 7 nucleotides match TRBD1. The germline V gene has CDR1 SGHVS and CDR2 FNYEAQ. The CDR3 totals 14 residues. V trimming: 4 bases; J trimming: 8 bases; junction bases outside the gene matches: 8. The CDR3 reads CASSYLTGSDEQFF. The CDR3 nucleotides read TGTGCCAGCAGCTACCTGACAGGGTCGGATGAGCAGTTCTTC.

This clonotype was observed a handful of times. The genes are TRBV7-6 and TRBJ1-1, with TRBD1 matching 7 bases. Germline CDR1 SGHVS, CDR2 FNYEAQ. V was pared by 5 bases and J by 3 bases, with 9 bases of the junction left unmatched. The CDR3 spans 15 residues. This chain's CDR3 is CASSRWGQGDTEAFF. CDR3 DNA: TGTGCCAGCAGCAGGTGGGGCCAGGGGGACACTGAAGCTTTCTTT.